One and the same sample provided the 17 T cell receptor beta chains below, sequenced in a study of T cell responses to AZD1222 COVID-19 vaccine. The assay was immunoSEQ multiplex PCR, and TCRdb's table has in-frame clones only and misses some. Of about 110,000 clones in the sample, about four fifths are singletons; the top ten hold about 4.6%. This material consisted of peripheral blood, taken on day 0 of AZD1222 vaccination. The receptors originated from an adult in good health.

The CDR3 is CASSVGLAGVADTQYF. CDR3 DNA sequence: TGTGCCAGCAGCGTCGGACTGGCGGGAGTAGCAGATACGCAGTATTTT. The chain combines TRBV7-2 with TRBJ2-3, with TRBD2 matching 7 bases. The germline gives CDR1 SGHTA, CDR2 FQGNSA. The CDR3 length is 16 residues. The ends lost 5 bases at V and 4 bases at J; junction bases unmatched: 12.

In this sample, this clone turned up a few times. The rearrangement joins TRBV7-6 to TRBJ1-4; 8 bases agree with TRBD1. Germline V gives CDR1 SGHVS, CDR2 FNYEAQ. This CDR3 region has 17 residues. With V trimmed by 5 bases and J by 1 base, 9 bases remained unmatched. The CDR3 sequence is CASSAGQGIITNEKLFF. The CDR3 bases are TGTGCCAGCAGCGCCGGACAGGGCATAATAACTAATGAAAAACTGTTTTTT.

The chain links TRBV9 to TRBJ1-1, with D possibly TRBD1 on 5 matching bases. V was clipped by 4 bases and J by 0 bases, with 13 bases between them. The CDR3 consists of 15 residues. CDR1 SGDLS and CDR2 YYNGEE come from the germline V gene. The DNA for the CDR3 is TGTGCCAGCAGCCCGGGACCGACTCTGAACACTGAAGCTTTCTTT. This sequence encodes CASSPGPTLNTEAFF.

This clone was detected a few times. The rearrangement uses TRBV4-3 and TRBJ1-4, with TRBD1 matching over 11 bases. Trimming at V came to 0 bases and at J to 3 bases, leaving 6 bases not matched to a gene. The germline CDR1 and CDR2 sequences are LGHNA and YSLEER. This CDR3 comprises 18 residues. CDR3 residues: CASSQDLGTGGANEKLFF. The CDR3 DNA is TGCGCCAGCAGCCAAGATCTGGGGACAGGGGGGGCTAATGAAAAACTGTTTTTT.

The chain employs TRBV7-8 and TRBJ2-1, with 8 positions matching TRBD2. V was pared by 5 bases and J by 4 bases, with 13 bases of the junction left unmatched. Germline-derived CDR1 and CDR2 are SGHVS and FQNEAQ. The CDR3 contains 17 residues. CDR3 residues: CASSDRGTRLRYNEQFF. CDR3 in DNA: TGTGCCAGCAGCGATAGGGGGACTAGACTGAGATACAATGAGCAGTTCTTC.

The V and J genes are TRBV7-2 and TRBJ2-2, with D unclear. This CDR3 contains 15 residues. Germline values: CDR1 SGHTA, CDR2 FQGNSA. The germline V and J ends were trimmed by 6 bases and 0 bases, with 11 bases remaining between them. CDR3 coding DNA: TGTGCCAGCAGGGTTGGTAACGCGAACACCGGGGAGCTGTTTTTT. As protein: CASRVGNANTGELFF.

The V gene is TRBV7-2, the J gene TRBJ2-3; 13 positions match TRBD2. Germline loops: CDR1 SGHTA, CDR2 FQGNSA. V lost 4 bases and J lost 6; bases outside the gene matches: 10. CDR3 length equals 17 residues. The CDR3 reads CASSSPRTSGSWDTQYF. In DNA form, the CDR3 reads TGTGCCAGCAGCTCACCGAGGACTAGCGGGAGTTGGGATACGCAGTATTTT.

CDR3 nucleotide sequence: TGTGCCAGCAGTCTAGCGGCCTACGAGCAGTACTTC. Translating it yields CASSLAAYEQYF. The J gene is TRBJ2-7, the V gene TRBV2; 7 nucleotides align to TRBD2. The CDR3 is 12 residues long. J lost 2 bases, V lost 5 bases, and 0 bases had no gene match. The germline CDR1 and CDR2 sequences are SNHLY and FYNNEI. The full variable domain, in which reference TRBV2 and TRBJ2-7 provide the parts outside the CDR3, is EPEVTQTPSHQVTQMGQEVILRCVPISNHLYFYWYRQILGQKVEFLVSFYNNEISEKSEIFDDQFSVERPDGSNFTLKIRSTKLEDSAMYFCASSLAAYEQYFGPGTRLTVT.

A word on this clone: Other DNA sequences of this sample code for an identical CDR3. The chain has TRBV28 and TRBJ1-1; D is unclear. From germline, CDR1 is MDHEN and CDR2 SYDVKM. The V gene lost 6 bases and the J gene lost 3 bases, with 8 bases spanning the gap. The CDR3 has 12 residues. This CDR3 reads CASSLGYTEAFF. The DNA of the CDR3 is TGTGCCAGCAGCCTCGGATACACTGAAGCTTTCTTT.

This chain links TRBV7-9 with TRBJ1-1; D gene uncertain. Trimming removed 1 base from V and 1 base from J, with 4 bases in between. The germline gives CDR1 SEHNR, CDR2 FQNEAQ (reference sequence). This CDR3 is 13 amino acids long. The CDR3 sequence is CASSLDANTEAFF. CDR3 bases: TGTGCCAGCAGCTTAGACGCGAACACTGAAGCTTTCTTT. The whole variable domain, remainder taken from reference TRBV7-9 and TRBJ1-1, is DTGVSQNPRHKITKRGQNVTFRCDPISEHNRLYWYRQTLGQGPEFLTYFQNEAQLEKSRLLSDRFSAERPKGSFSTLEIQRTEQGDSAMYLCASSLDANTEAFFGQGTRLTVV.

The chain uses TRBV29-1 and TRBJ1-1; D is uncertain. In germline, CDR1 is SQVTM, CDR2 ANQGSEA. The CDR3 totals 10 residues. V lost 5 bases and J 2 bases, leaving 3 bases between the germline ends. The CDR3 DNA is TGCAGCGTTCTAAACACTGAAGCTTTCTTT. Protein sequence: CSVLNTEAFF.

This clone has just one count. The chain carries TRBV6-5 and TRBJ1-2, with D uncertain. Looked up from germline, CDR1 is MNHEY and CDR2 is SVGAGI. This CDR3 is 12 amino acids long. V shed 7 bases and J shed 0 bases, with 6 bases lying between them. In nucleotides, the CDR3 is TGTGCCAGCACGGACTCTAACTATGGCTACACCTTC. This translates into CASTDSNYGYTF.

The rearrangement uses TRBV9 and TRBJ2-7; the match to TRBD1 covers 7 bases. This CDR3 comprises 13 residues. Germline CDR1 is SGDLS and CDR2 is YYNGEE. The V and J ends lost 7 bases and 2 bases, in that order; junction bases with no gene match: 6. The CDR3 DNA is TGTGCCAGCGGCCCCGGACAGGCCTACGAGCAGTACTTC. It codes for CASGPGQAYEQYF.

V gene TRBV6-4 combines with J gene TRBJ1-1; 8 bases agree with TRBD1. J gave up 4 bases and V 0 bases, and 1 base lay outside the gene matches. The CDR3 is made up of 14 amino acids. Germline loops: CDR1 MRHNA, CDR2 SNTAGT. CDR3 region: CASSDSDRATEAFF. In nucleotides, the CDR3 is TGTGCCAGCAGTGACTCGGACAGGGCCACTGAAGCTTTCTTT.

The chain joins TRBV6-5 to TRBJ2-7, with 9 bases aligning to TRBD1. This CDR3 region has 13 residues. J lost 6 bases, V lost 5 bases, and 5 bases had no gene match. Germline CDR1 and CDR2: MNHEY and SVGAGI. The CDR3 region is CASSPWTGAEQYF. CDR3 DNA sequence: TGTGCCAGCAGTCCCTGGACAGGGGCCGAGCAGTACTTC.

The J gene is TRBJ1-2, the V gene TRBV6-6; a possible D gene is TRBD1 (6 bases). Between the trimmed V and J ends, which lost 2 bases and 7 bases, there was a span of 14 bases. Germline CDR1 is MNHNY and CDR2 is SVGAGI (reference sequence). The CDR3 is 14 amino acids. CDR3 protein: CASSYAGGGSGYTF. The CDR3 nucleotides are TGTGCCAGCAGTTACGCCGGGGGGGGCTCTGGCTACACCTTC.

The table lists this clone with a count of one. V usage is TRBV5-1 and J usage is TRBJ1-6, with D uncertain. V was cut by 0 bases and J by 7 bases, with 11 bases left in between. Germline V gene data show CDR1 as SGHRS and CDR2 as YFSETQ. The CDR3 is 15 amino acids. The CDR3 spells CASSLAGLENSPLHF. The CDR3 coding sequence is TGCGCCAGCAGCTTGGCCGGACTGGAGAATTCACCCCTCCACTTT.